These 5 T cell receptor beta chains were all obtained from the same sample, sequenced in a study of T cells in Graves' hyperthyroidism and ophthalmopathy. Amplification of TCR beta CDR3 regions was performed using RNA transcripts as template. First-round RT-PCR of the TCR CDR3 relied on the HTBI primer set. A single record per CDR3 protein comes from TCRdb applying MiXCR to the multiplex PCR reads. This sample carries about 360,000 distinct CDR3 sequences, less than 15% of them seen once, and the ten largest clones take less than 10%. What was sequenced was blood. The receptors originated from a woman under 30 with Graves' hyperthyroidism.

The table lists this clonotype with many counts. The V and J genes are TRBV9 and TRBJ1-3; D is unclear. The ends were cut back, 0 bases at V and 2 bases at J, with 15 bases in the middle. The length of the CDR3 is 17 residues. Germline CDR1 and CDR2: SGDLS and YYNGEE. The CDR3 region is CASSVGVGRSTGNTIYF. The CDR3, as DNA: TGTGCCAGCAGCGTAGGGGTGGGCAGAAGTACTGGAAACACCATATATTTT.

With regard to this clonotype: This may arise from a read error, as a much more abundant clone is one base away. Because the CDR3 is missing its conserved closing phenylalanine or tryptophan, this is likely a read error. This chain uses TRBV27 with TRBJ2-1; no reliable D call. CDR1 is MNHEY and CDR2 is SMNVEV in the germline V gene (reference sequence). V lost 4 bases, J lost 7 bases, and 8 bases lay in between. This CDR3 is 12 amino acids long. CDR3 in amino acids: CASSSLRNEQFS. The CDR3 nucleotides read TGTGCCAGCAGTTCCCTCCGTAATGAGCAGTTCTCC.

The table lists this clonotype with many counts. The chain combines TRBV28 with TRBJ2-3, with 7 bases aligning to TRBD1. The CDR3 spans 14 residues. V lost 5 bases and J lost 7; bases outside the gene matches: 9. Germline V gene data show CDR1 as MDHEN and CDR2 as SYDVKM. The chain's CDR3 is CASSPDRLTNTQYF. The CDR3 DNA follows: TGTGCCAGCAGTCCGGACAGGCTTACGAATACGCAGTATTTT.

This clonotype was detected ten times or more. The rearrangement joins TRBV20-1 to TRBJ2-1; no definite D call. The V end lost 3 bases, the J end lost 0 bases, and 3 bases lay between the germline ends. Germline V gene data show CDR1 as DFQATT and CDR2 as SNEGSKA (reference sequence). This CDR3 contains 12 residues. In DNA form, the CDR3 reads TGCAGTGCTAGGGCCTCCTACAATGAGCAGTTCTTC. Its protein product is CSARASYNEQFF.

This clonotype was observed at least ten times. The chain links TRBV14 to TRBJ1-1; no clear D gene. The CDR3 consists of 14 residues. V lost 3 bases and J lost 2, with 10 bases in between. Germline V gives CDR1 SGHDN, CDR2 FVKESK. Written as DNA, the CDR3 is TGTGCCAGCAGCCAGCGACGGGGTAACACTGAAGCTTTCTTT. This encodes CASSQRRGNTEAFF.